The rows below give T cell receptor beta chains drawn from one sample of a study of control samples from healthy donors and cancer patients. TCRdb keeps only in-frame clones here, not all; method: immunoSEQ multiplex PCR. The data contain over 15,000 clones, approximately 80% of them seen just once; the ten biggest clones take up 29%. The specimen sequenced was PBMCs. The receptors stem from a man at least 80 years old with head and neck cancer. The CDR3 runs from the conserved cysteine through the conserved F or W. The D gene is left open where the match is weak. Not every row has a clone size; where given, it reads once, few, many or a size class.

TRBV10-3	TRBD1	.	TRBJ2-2	CAISEAGGGSGELFF	TGTGCCATCAGTGAGGCAGGGGGCGGGTCCGGGGAGCTGTTTTTT
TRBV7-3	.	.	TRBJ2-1	CASSDFVGTSYNEQFF	TGTGCCAGCAGCGACTTCGTTGGGACCTCCTACAATGAGCAGTTCTTC
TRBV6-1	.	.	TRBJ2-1	CASSEGGSYNEQFF	TGTGCCAGCAGTGAAGGGGGTTCCTACAATGAGCAGTTCTTC
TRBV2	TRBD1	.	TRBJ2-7	CASRRTGATYEQYF	TGTGCCAGCAGACGGACAGGAGCCACCTACGAGCAGTACTTC
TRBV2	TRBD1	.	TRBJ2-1	CASTPDRGYNEQFF	TGTGCCAGCACGCCGGACAGGGGCTACAATGAGCAGTTCTTC
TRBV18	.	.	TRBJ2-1	CASSPPSLRNEQFF	TGTGCCAGCTCACCACCGAGTTTGAGGAATGAGCAGTTCTTC
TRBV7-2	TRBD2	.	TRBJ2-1	CASSFVAGAGNEQFF	TGTGCCAGCAGCTTTGTAGCGGGGGCCGGGAATGAGCAGTTCTTC
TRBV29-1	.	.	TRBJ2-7	CSVQRTALSSYEQYF	TGCAGCGTTCAAAGGACTGCCTTGAGCTCCTACGAGCAGTACTTC
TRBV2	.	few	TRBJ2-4	CASTRVTGNIQYF	TGTGCCAGCACCAGGGTGACGGGGAACATTCAGTACTTC
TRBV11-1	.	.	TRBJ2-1	CASSLARGTYNEQFF	TGTGCCAGCAGCTTAGCCAGGGGCACATACAATGAGCAGTTCTTC
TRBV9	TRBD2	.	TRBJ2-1	CASSLSISGTSGSSGEQFF	TGTGCCAGCTCCCTTTCCATCTCCGGGACTAGCGGGAGTTCTGGTGAGCAGTTCTTC
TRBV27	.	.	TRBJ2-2	CASSAGLPGAGELFF	TGTGCCAGCAGCGCCGGGCTCCCAGGCGCCGGGGAGCTGTTTTTT